This TCR beta chain comes out of a study of cytomegalovirus exposure and HLA in healthy donors. The study, taken as a whole, reports: Per a later analysis, 18,000 or so TCR beta sequences showed association with HLA alleles at 0.05 false discovery rate. The study assumed roughly uniform donor sequencing depth for presence/absence analyses. Most of the CMV-associated TCR beta chains (in a later analysis) appeared to be HLA-restricted.

A note on this clone: Its antigen is unidentified.

The CDR3 extends over 12 amino acids. CDR1 and CDR2 from the germline V gene are ENHRY and SYGVKD. V lost 4 bases and J 8 bases, leaving 11 bases between the germline ends. The PCR used 60 Vbeta and 13 Jbeta primers. Measured with immunoSEQ multiplex PCR; TCRdb has only the in-frame clones, and not every one. The sample shows some 190,000 clones, around 80% of them seen only once. V is TRBV10-3 and J is TRBJ1-2; no definite D call. This receptor was identified in a young man in good health and CMV-seronegative. Sequences were obtained from PBMCs. DNA of the CDR3: TGTGCCATCAGTGGGGAGGGAAGAGGCTACACCTTC. It translates to CAISGEGRGYTF.